The clone carrying this TCR beta chain is labeled medium-sized (0.01 to 0.1%). Antigen specificity is unknown. The DNA ends 3 residues before the CDR3 does, and the rest of the CDR3 is filled in from the germline J gene. This specimen belongs to a study of T cell clonality in common variable immunodeficiency. Reduced serum IgG, IgA and/or IgM plus specific antibody deficiency defined CVID. The junction had 13 bases not matched to a gene; V was cut back by 4 bases and J by 4 bases. The germline V gene encodes CDR1 LNHDA and CDR2 SQIVND (reference sequence). The CDR3 totals 18 residues. Generated by immunoSEQ multiplex PCR, the TCRdb table keeps only in-frame clones and is missing some. The sample is made up of about 7,300 clones, none counted only once. Study observations and caveats: T cell subpopulation sequencing would be needed to explain CVID clonality. Fewer TCRbeta clones were shared among CVID subjects than controls. CVID subjects had higher TCRbeta clonality than healthy controls, most marked in about a third. Reportedly, TCR beta sequences from common variable immunodeficiency showed fewer deletions and N-nucleotide insertions.

The chain combines TRBV19 with TRBJ2-3; TRBD2 aligns across 11 bases. The sequenced sample was peripheral blood mononuclear cells. The receptor comes from a human donor with common variable immunodeficiency. The CDR3 sequence is CASSTQRPGLAVPDTQYF. The covered CDR3 bases are TGTGCCAGTAGTACTCAGAGACCGGGACTAGCGGTTCCAGATACG.